The 19 T cell receptor beta chains below all came from one sample that was sequenced in a study of monozygotic twins with inflammatory bowel disease. TCRdb re-called the 5' RACE reads; one entry per CDR3 protein, DNA not given. The sample's table shows over 110,000 distinct CDR3 sequences. The sequenced sample consisted of blood. The receptors were gathered from a human donor with ulcerative colitis or Crohn's disease, or a healthy co-twin of an affected twin (not recorded which).

The rearrangement joins TRBV18 to TRBJ2-1; TCRdb proposes TRBD1, but this gene call is untestable without DNA. Per germline, CDR1 KGHSH and CDR2 LQKENI. The CDR3 covers 17 residues. This CDR3 reads CASSLQVGTGDYNEQFF. Full variable domain (remainder filled in from reference TRBV18 and TRBJ2-1): NAGVMQNPRHLVRRRGQEARLRCSPMKGHSHVYWYRQLPEEGLKFMVYLQKENIIDESGMPKERFSAEFPKEGPSILRIQQVVRGDSAAYFCASSLQVGTGDYNEQFFGPGTRLTVL.

V usage is TRBV4-1 and J usage is TRBJ1-2; TCRdb indicates TRBD1, and absent DNA this call remains unverified. The CDR3 spans 16 residues. CDR1 MGHRA and CDR2 YSYEKL come from the germline V gene. The CDR3 sequence is CASSQDLYRGGYGYTF.

V usage is TRBV3-1 and J usage is TRBJ2-7; absent DNA, TCRdb's TRBD1 call cannot be checked. The CDR3 has 11 residues. Per the germline V gene, CDR1 is LGHDT and CDR2 is YNNKEL (reference sequence). CDR3: CASSLKGAAYF.

The chain couples TRBV15 to TRBJ2-4. Germline lookup yields CDR1 LNHNV and CDR2 YYDKDF (reference sequence). The CDR3 is 16 residues long. CDR3 region: CATSRDGVAYKNMQYF.

V gene TRBV10-3 combines with J gene TRBJ1-1; the TCRdb call, TRBD1, lacks DNA for checking. The CDR3 has 13 residues. Germline CDR1 is ENHRY and CDR2 is SYGVKD. CDR3 protein: CAISRARGTEAFF.

V is TRBV12-3 or TRBV12-4 and J is TRBJ2-7; TCRdb calls TRBD1, which cannot be checked without DNA. The CDR3 is 14 amino acids. The CDR3 reads CASSPSTGPYEQYF.

This rearrangement joins TRBV4-2 to TRBJ2-5; the D gene TCRdb calls, TRBD2, cannot be checked with no DNA. The CDR3 has 16 amino acids. Germline values: CDR1 LGHNA, CDR2 YNFKEQ. The CDR3 sequence is CASSQGAGGFGETQYF.

The chain uses TRBV5-1 and TRBJ2-5; TCRdb proposes TRBD2, but this gene call is untestable without DNA. This CDR3 contains 16 residues. The germline gives CDR1 SGHRS, CDR2 YFSETQ. The CDR3 loop reads CASSSSGGALSETQYF.

The chain uses TRBV23-1 and TRBJ2-7; TCRdb indicates TRBD1, and absent DNA this call remains unverified. TRBV23-1 is given ORF status, its function remaining uncertain. The length of the CDR3 is 16 residues. The CDR3 spells CASSRADTGHSGEQYF.

This rearrangement joins TRBV6-5 to TRBJ1-1. The V gene's germline CDR1 is MNHEY and CDR2 SVGAGI. CDR3 length: 14 amino acids. CDR3 sequence reads: CASGYIGGNTEAFF.

The chain recombines TRBV11-3 with TRBJ2-2; TCRdb calls TRBD1, which cannot be checked without DNA. Germline CDR1 is SGHNT and CDR2 is YENEEA. The CDR3 runs to 14 residues. This chain's CDR3 is CASSLTGASGELFF.

J is TRBJ2-7 and V is TRBV9; TCRdb indicates TRBD1, and absent DNA this call remains unverified. This CDR3 is built from 14 residues. Germline loops: CDR1 SGDLS, CDR2 YYNGEE. CDR3 sequence: CASSVRPWGNEQYF.

This chain connects TRBV29-1 to TRBJ1-2. The CDR3 runs to 12 residues. Germline V gene data show CDR1 as SQVTM and CDR2 as ANQGSEA. CDR3 loop: CSVKADNYGYTF.

This chain links TRBV18 with TRBJ2-5; the D call of TRBD1 rests on TCRdb alone, since no DNA is present to check it. CDR1 and CDR2 from the germline V gene are KGHSH and LQKENI. This CDR3 has 15 amino acids. This CDR3 reads CASAPGDRGRETQYF.

The V call is TRBV12-3 or TRBV12-4, the J call TRBJ2-4. The CDR3 has 15 amino acids. The CDR3 reads CASSPQPTRKNIQYF.

The chain carries TRBV5-1 and TRBJ1-1; with no DNA, the TCRdb D assignment of TRBD1 cannot be verified. This CDR3 has 16 residues. Germline V gene data show CDR1 as SGHRS and CDR2 as YFSETQ. This CDR3 is CASSPPLGRVSTEAFF.

The chain joins TRBV7-2 to TRBJ2-3; checking the TCRdb D call of TRBD1 is not possible without DNA. CDR1 and CDR2 (germline): SGHTA, FQGNSA. This CDR3 region has 12 residues. The CDR3 spells CASSPYRDTQYF.

The V and J genes are TRBV6-5 and TRBJ2-4; the TCRdb call, TRBD1, lacks DNA for checking. CDR1 MNHEY and CDR2 SVGAGI come from the germline V gene. The CDR3 extends over 11 amino acids. The CDR3 spells CASGARNIQYF.

J is TRBJ1-1 and V is TRBV5-1; the TRBD1 assignment by TCRdb is unverifiable without DNA. CDR1 SGHRS and CDR2 YFSETQ come from the germline V gene. This CDR3 contains 14 residues. This chain's CDR3 is CASRDSRRNTEAFF. Based on the CDR3 plus reference TRBV5-1 and TRBJ1-1, the full variable domain is KAGVTQTPRYLIKTRGQQVTLSCSPISGHRSVSWYQQTPGQGLQFLFEYFSETQRNKGNFPGRFSGRQFSNSRSEMNVSTLELGDSALYLCASRDSRRNTEAFFGQGTRLTVV.